This T cell receptor (beta chain) was found in a study of siplizumab effects on memory and regulatory T cells. This CDR3 is 17 amino acids long. Per the germline V gene, CDR1 is SGHNT and CDR2 is YYREEE (reference sequence). V was trimmed by 4 bases and J by 0 bases, leaving 17 bases between them. Measured with immunoSEQ multiplex PCR; TCRdb has only the in-frame clones, and not every one. Here the sample spans some 100,000 clones, around 95% being singletons. General observations from the study: Naive T cells seemed more diverse than memory cells; they also seemed major alloresponse contributors. Mapping to unstimulated subsets was achieved for only a minor fraction of alloreactive clones. Naive-or-memory phenotypes were unassignable for roughly 75-97% of proliferating CD4+ or CD8+ clones.

In its sample, this clone was seen once. The antigen is undetermined. The TCR was taken from a human donor in good health. Source material: naive CD4+ T cells sorted from blood. This chain uses TRBV5-4 with TRBJ2-1; D gene ambiguous. The CDR3 spells CASSVGVPLNSYNEQFF. CDR3 nucleotide sequence: TGTGCCAGCAGCGTCGGCGTCCCTCTCAACTCCTACAATGAGCAGTTCTTC. The full variable domain, completed using reference TRBV5-4 and TRBJ2-1, is ETGVTQSPTHLIKTRGQQVTLRCSSQSGHNTVSWYQQALGQGPQFIFQYYREEENGRGNFPPRFSGLQFPNYSSELNVNALELDDSALYLCASSVGVPLNSYNEQFFGPGTRLTVL.